Below, 13 T cell receptor beta chains from the same sample are listed, as sequenced in a study of blood T cells in healthy people across ages. Primers used in a second PCR of roughly 6 to 12 cycles were a sample-barcoded 5' primer and a J-beta primer mix. Each CDR3 protein is one row after TCRdb ran MiXCR on the 5' RACE reads. The sample yields about 290,000 distinct CDR3 sequences, about 25% seen once. The specimen was blood. The receptor set was obtained from a woman in her 70s in good health.

The V and J genes are TRBV28 and TRBJ2-5; D might be TRBD2 (5 bases). Germline CDR1 reads MDHEN; CDR2 reads SYDVKM. Between the trimmed V and J ends, which lost 11 bases and 1 base, there was a span of 11 bases. This CDR3 is built from 12 residues. The CDR3 DNA is TGTGCCGCTACAGAGGGCCAAGAGACCCAGTACTTC. Translation: CAATEGQETQYF.

CDR3 region: CASSLELTGELFF. CDR3 nucleotide sequence: TGTGCCAGCAGCCTCGAACTCACCGGGGAGCTGTTTTTT. This sequence joins TRBV7-2 and TRBJ2-2; D is undetermined. The germline V and J ends were trimmed by 5 bases and 4 bases, with 8 bases remaining between them. The germline V gene encodes CDR1 SGHTA and CDR2 FQGNSA. This CDR3 spans 13 amino acids.

The chain combines TRBV21-1 with TRBJ1-5; TRBD1, the table's D call, lacks a check against the DNA. TRBV21-1 is annotated as a pseudogene. CDR3 length: 17 amino acids. CDR3 loop: CASSKEDQGSSNQPQHF. CDR3 coding DNA: TGTGCCAGCAGCAAGGAAGATCAGGGAAGTAGCAATCAGCCCCAGCATTTT.

Only a few counts were recorded for this clonotype. V is TRBV7-9 and J is TRBJ1-1; D remains ambiguous. The CDR3 extends over 12 amino acids. Germline CDR1 and CDR2: SEHNR and FQNEAQ (reference sequence). V gave up 5 bases and J gave up 11 bases, with 15 bases separating them. The CDR3 sequence: CASSTTGLRAFF. For the CDR3, the DNA is TGTGCCAGCAGCACCACCGGGCTGAGGGCTTTCTTT.

Only a few counts were recorded for this clonotype. The chain combines TRBV6-2 or TRBV6-3 with TRBJ1-2, with unresolved D. Looked up from germline, CDR1 is MNHEY and CDR2 is SVGEGT. The CDR3 loop spans 14 amino acids. The V gene lost 3 bases and the J gene lost 4 bases, with 12 bases spanning the gap. CDR3 region: CASSYSKGLYGYTF. The CDR3, as DNA: TGTGCCAGCAGTTATTCAAAAGGCCTCTATGGCTACACCTTC.

The chain has TRBV28 and TRBJ2-4; tentative D call: TRBD1 (5 bases). The CDR3 has 14 amino acids. CDR1 is MDHEN, CDR2 SYDVKM, per germline. Trimming removed 7 bases from V and 0 bases from J, with 10 bases in between. The CDR3 spells CASTTELAKNIQYF. For the CDR3, the DNA is TGTGCCAGCACGACAGAGCTAGCCAAAAACATTCAGTACTTC.

This clonotype was seen a few times. The gene calls are TRBV7-2 and TRBJ1-5; D unresolved. Germline V gene sequence: CDR1 SGHTA, CDR2 FQGNSA. The CDR3 consists of 13 residues. V dropped 1 base and J dropped 5 bases, with 6 bases sitting between them. CDR3 protein: CASSLVGDQPQHF. CDR3 nucleotides: TGTGCCAGCAGCTTAGTTGGGGATCAGCCCCAGCATTTT. The variable domain in full, completed from reference TRBV7-2 and TRBJ1-5, reads GAGVSQSPSNKVTEKGKDVELRCDPISGHTALYWYRQSLGQGLEFLIYFQGNSAPDKSGLPSDRFSAERTGGSVSTLTIQRTQQEDSAVYLCASSLVGDQPQHFGDGTRLSIL.

The V gene is TRBV7-2, the J gene TRBJ1-2; 8 bases match TRBD1. Per the germline V gene, CDR1 is SGHTA and CDR2 is FQGNSA. CDR3 length: 16 amino acids. V dropped 4 bases and J dropped 1; count of bases not matched to a gene: 8. Here the CDR3 reads CASSSIPGQDNYGYTF. As DNA, the CDR3 is TGTGCCAGCAGCTCGATTCCGGGACAGGATAACTATGGCTACACCTTC.

CDR3 in amino acids: CSAPKRAGLGYEQYF. The CDR3, as DNA: TGCAGTGCCCCGAAAAGGGCGGGACTAGGCTACGAGCAGTACTTC. The chain links TRBV20-1 to TRBJ2-5, with 8 bases matching TRBD2. The J call may be mistaken, given a closer DNA end match to TRBJ2-7. The CDR3 consists of 15 residues. From germline, CDR1 is DFQATT and CDR2 SNEGSKA (reference sequence).

This clonotype came up a few times. The chain links TRBV3-1 to TRBJ2-1, with 9 bases aligning to TRBD2. Germline CDR1 LGHDT, CDR2 YNNKEL (reference sequence). The CDR3 consists of 16 residues. J lost 4 bases, V lost 3 bases, and 7 bases had no gene match. CDR3 sequence (DNA): TGTGCCAGCAGCCAGGGCGGGAGGGCTTCATACAATGAGCAGTTCTTC. The encoded protein is CASSQGGRASYNEQFF.

In its sample, this clonotype was seen once. The CDR3 is CASSFGQGGSDTQYF. CDR3 DNA sequence: TGTGCCAGCAGTTTCGGACAGGGAGGGTCAGATACGCAGTATTTT. V usage is TRBV6-6 and J usage is TRBJ2-3, with D possibly matching TRBD1 (8 bases). Germline V gives CDR1 MNHNY, CDR2 SVGAGI (reference sequence). Trimming removed 4 bases at V and 4 bases at J, with 15 bases between. The CDR3 sequence is 15 residues long.

The chain employs TRBV6-2 or TRBV6-3 and TRBJ2-1; D assignment may be TRBD1 or TRBD2 (7 bases each). Germline-derived CDR1 and CDR2 are MNHEY and SVGEGT. This CDR3 has 15 residues. V dropped 7 bases and J dropped 1 base, with 14 bases sitting between them. CDR3 residues: CASTGGLSSYNEQFF. The CDR3 coding sequence is TGTGCCAGCACAGGGGGACTATCGTCCTACAATGAGCAGTTCTTC.

There are a few counts of this clonotype. This chain uses TRBV5-1 with TRBJ2-1, with 7 nucleotides matching TRBD2. Germline CDR1 SGHRS, CDR2 YFSETQ. V lost 4 bases and J lost 5; bases outside the gene matches: 6. CDR3 length: 14 amino acids. The CDR3 sequence: CASSVGREDNEQFF. CDR3 in DNA: TGCGCCAGCAGCGTAGGACGGGAGGACAATGAGCAGTTCTTC. Variable domain in full (rest from reference TRBV5-1 and TRBJ2-1): KAGVTQTPRYLIKTRGQQVTLSCSPISGHRSVSWYQQTPGQGLQFLFEYFSETQRNKGNFPGRFSGRQFSNSRSEMNVSTLELGDSALYLCASSVGREDNEQFFGPGTRLTVL.